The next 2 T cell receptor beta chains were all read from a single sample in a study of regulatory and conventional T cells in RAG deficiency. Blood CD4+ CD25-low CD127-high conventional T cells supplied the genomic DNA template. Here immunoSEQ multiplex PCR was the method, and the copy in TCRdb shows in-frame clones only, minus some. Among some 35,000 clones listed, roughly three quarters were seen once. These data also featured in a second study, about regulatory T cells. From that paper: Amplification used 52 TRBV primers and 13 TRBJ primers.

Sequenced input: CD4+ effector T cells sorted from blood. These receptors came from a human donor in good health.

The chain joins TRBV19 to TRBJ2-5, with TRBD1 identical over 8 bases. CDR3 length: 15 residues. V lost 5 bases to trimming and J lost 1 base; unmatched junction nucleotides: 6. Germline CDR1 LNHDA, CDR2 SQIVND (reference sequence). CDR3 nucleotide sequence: TGTGCCAGTAGTGGCCGACAGGGGCCCCAAGAGACCCAGTACTTC. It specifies CASSGRQGPQETQYF.

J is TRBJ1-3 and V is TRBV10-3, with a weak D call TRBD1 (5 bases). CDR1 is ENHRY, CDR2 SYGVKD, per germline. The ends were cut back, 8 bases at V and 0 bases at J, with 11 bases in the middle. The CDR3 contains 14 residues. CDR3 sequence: CAIRGEYSGNTIYF. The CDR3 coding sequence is TGTGCCATCCGGGGGGAATACTCTGGAAACACCATATATTTT.